The sequence of this T cell receptor (beta chain) was determined in a study of cytomegalovirus exposure and HLA in healthy donors. General study points: Confirmation was obtained in vitro that a few CMV-associated chains are specific for CMV antigens. Reportedly, cytomegalovirus status was diagnosed with high sensitivity and specificity.

Trimming at V came to 0 bases and at J to 4 bases, leaving 6 bases not matched to a gene. Germline assignment: CDR1 LGHNA and CDR2 YSLEER. The length of the CDR3 is 17 residues. About this clone itself: Its target is unknown.

Assay used: immunoSEQ multiplex PCR; TCRdb lists only in-frame clones, some missing. Among 65,000 to 80,000 clones listed, 94% were seen once. The source of this sequence is a woman aged 18-29 years in good health and CMV-seropositive. The gene calls are TRBV4-3 and TRBJ2-2; 9 bases are a match to TRBD2. Material for sequencing was PBMCs. The CDR3 sequence: CASSQEGGGAVTGELFF. CDR3 DNA: TGCGCCAGCAGCCAAGAAGGCGGGGGGGCTGTCACCGGGGAGCTGTTTTTT.